The sequence of this TCR beta chain was determined in a study of T cell responses to AZD1222 COVID-19 vaccine. Comments on this clone: The antigen is not known.

Libraries were prepared by immunoSEQ multiplex PCR; TCRdb keeps only in-frame clonotypes and omits some of them. The sample carries 100,000 to 140,000 clones, 87% recorded once. Trimming took off 5 bases at V and 2 bases at J, with 22 bases between the two ends. The CDR3 spans 18 residues. The V gene's germline CDR1 is SGHTA and CDR2 FQGTGA. Whole-study findings and limits: There were mostly white British donors and more females than males, and clonal diversity was possibly underestimated. Unmutated variant regions reportedly attract nearly half of all spike-specific TCRs.

This sequence joins TRBV7-3 and TRBJ2-1; D uncertain. Sequences were derived from peripheral blood, sampled on day 0 of AZD1222 vaccination. This TCR was recovered from an adult in good health. The CDR3 protein is CASSPRPLLVTPYNEQFF. CDR3 coding DNA: TGTGCCAGCAGCCCGAGGCCCCTGCTAGTTACTCCCTACAATGAGCAGTTCTTC.